This T cell receptor beta chain was sequenced in a study of regulatory T cells in long-lasting Graves disease. Study-wide results and caveats: Comparison showed that persistent patients shared more public clonotypes (fewer than 3,000) than new patients (about 970). Newly diagnosed Graves' patients exceeded persistent ones in TCR diversity. Preferential use of TRBV28, TRBJ1-2 and TRBJ2-5 was seen in persistent disease.

Time point noted: persistent/refractory GD, antithyroid drugs over 5 years with positive TRAb. PBMC RNA served as the TCR library source. The authors built TCR beta libraries using iRepertoire HTBI primers and Arm-PCR of CDR3 regions. A single record per CDR3 protein comes from TCRdb applying MiXCR to the multiplex PCR reads. The table includes 300,000 to 350,000 distinct CDR3 sequences, about 18% detected once. Trimming left V 5 bases short and J 1 base short, with 11 bases between. This CDR3 contains 14 residues. CDR1 SNHLY and CDR2 FYNNEI come from the germline V gene. In this sample, this clonotype turned up many times. No antigen is known for it.

The source of this sequence is a female donor with Graves disease. The chain uses TRBV2 and TRBJ1-1, with D possibly matching TRBD1 (5 bases). Sample: peripheral blood mononuclear cells (PBMCs), taken when the disease was refractory, from a patient treated with antithyroid drugs. CDR3 in DNA: TGTGCCAGCAGTCCCAGGGTCGGGAACACTGAAGCTTTCTTT. Translating gives CASSPRVGNTEAFF.